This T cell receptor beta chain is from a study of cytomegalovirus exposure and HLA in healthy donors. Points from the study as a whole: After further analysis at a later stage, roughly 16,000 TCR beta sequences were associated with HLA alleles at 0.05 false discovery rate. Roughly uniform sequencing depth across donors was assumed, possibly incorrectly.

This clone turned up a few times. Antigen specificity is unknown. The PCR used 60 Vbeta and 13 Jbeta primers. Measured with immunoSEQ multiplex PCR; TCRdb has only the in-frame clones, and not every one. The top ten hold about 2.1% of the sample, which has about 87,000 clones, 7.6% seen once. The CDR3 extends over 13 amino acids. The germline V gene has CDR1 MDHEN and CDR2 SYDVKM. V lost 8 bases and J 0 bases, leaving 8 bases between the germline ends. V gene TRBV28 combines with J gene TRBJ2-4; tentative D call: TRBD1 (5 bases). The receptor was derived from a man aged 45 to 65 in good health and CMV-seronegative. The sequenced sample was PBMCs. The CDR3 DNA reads TGTGCCAGCCTAGGGGAAGCCAAAAACATTCAGTACTTC. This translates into CASLGEAKNIQYF.